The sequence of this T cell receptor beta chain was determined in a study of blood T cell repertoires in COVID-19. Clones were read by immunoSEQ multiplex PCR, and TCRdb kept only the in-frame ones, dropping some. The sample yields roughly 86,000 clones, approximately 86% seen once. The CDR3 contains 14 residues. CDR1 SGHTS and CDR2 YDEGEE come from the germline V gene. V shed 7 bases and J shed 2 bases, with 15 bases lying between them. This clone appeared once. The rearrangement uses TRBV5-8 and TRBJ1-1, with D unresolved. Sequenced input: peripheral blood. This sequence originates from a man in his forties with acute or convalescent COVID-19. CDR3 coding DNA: TGTGCCAGCGAACTCGGCGGATCAAACACTGAAGCTTTCTTT. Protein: CASELGGSNTEAFF.